The clone carrying this T cell receptor (beta chain) was recorded a few times. The data were taken from a study of blood T cell repertoires in COVID-19. At the level of the study: Acute-phase and convalescent COVID-19 samples originated in the United States, Italy and Spain. Nucleic acid was either cDNA or gDNA, and it came from T cells, B-cell-depleted T cells, or PBMCs.

Assay used: immunoSEQ multiplex PCR; TCRdb lists only in-frame clones, some missing. The sample lists around 140,000 clones, approximately 84% occurring once. The TCR sequence derives from a man in his fifties or sixties with acute or convalescent COVID-19. Material: peripheral blood.

The CDR3 sequence is CASSLGRKSYNEQFF. CDR3 in DNA: TGTGCCAGCAGCTTGGGCCGTAAGTCATACAATGAGCAGTTCTTC. The chain uses TRBV11-1 and TRBJ2-1; D gene ambiguous. The germline V gene encodes CDR1 SGHAT and CDR2 FQDESV (reference sequence). The CDR3 consists of 15 residues. Between the trimmed V and J ends, which lost 3 bases and 4 bases, there was a span of 13 bases.